This paragraph reports one T cell receptor beta chain. This record comes from a study of OX40 agonist ivuxolimab in advanced cancers. Method: immunoSEQ multiplex PCR; TCRdb's copy keeps in-frame clones and lacks some. Of tens of thousands of clones listed, around 78% are singletons. The CDR3 is made up of 12 amino acids. The V and J ends lost 1 base and 0 bases respectively, with 1 base between them. Germline-derived CDR1 and CDR2 are SGHNT and YENEEA. V is TRBV11-3 and J is TRBJ2-7; no clear D gene. The clonotype originates from an adult with an advanced solid tumor such as melanoma, head and neck, liver or kidney cancer. The starting material was CD4+ or CD8+ T cells sorted from blood, obtained in a trial of the OX40 agonist ivuxolimab. CDR3 region: CASSLGSYEQYF. In nucleotides, the CDR3 is TGTGCCAGCAGCTTAGGCTCCTACGAGCAGTACTTC.